This T cell receptor beta chain was sequenced during a study of neoadjuvant anti-PD-1 for oral cavity cancer. Overall study: Patients without progression received a fourth nivolumab dose around day 43, then surgical resection on days 50-56.

Comments on this clone: The antigen is undetermined.

The CDR3 runs 13 residues. V was cut by 4 bases and J by 2 bases, with 9 bases left in between. Looked up from germline, CDR1 is MNHNY and CDR2 is SVGAGI (reference sequence). Study observations and caveats: Pretreatment Treg/Th17 ratio correlated inversely with post-treatment tumor clonality.

Assay used: immunoSEQ multiplex PCR; TCRdb lists only in-frame clones, some missing. The table shows about 14,000 clones, with 60% to 85% occurring only once. As for time point: after neoadjuvant nivolumab, at surgical resection. PBMCs were not maintained or expanded in culture before analysis. The sample consisted of PBMCs, taken after nivolumab (anti-PD-1) treatment. The clonotype originates from a person aged 40-85 years with oral cavity squamous cell carcinoma. The chain has TRBV6-6 and TRBJ2-7; unclear D gene. The CDR3 coding sequence is TGTGCCAGCAGTTCGGGCAGAACCTACGAGCAGTACTTC. This translates into CASSSGRTYEQYF.